The 10 T cell receptor beta chains in this list originate from one sample, sequenced in a study of blood T cell repertoires in COVID-19. The assay was immunoSEQ multiplex PCR, and TCRdb's table has in-frame clones only and misses some. In the table there are 150,000 to 170,000 clones, 80% to 90% of which are singletons. Sequences were obtained from peripheral blood. These receptors originate from a woman aged 60 to 75 with COVID-19, enrolled during active disease.

The rearrangement uses TRBV18 and TRBJ2-3; D is possibly TRBD2 (6 bases). Germline-derived CDR1 and CDR2 are KGHSH and LQKENI. V was pared by 1 base and J by 0 bases, with 14 bases between. The CDR3 contains 17 residues. This CDR3 is CASSPLRAGTSTDTQYF. CDR3 in DNA: TGTGCCAGCTCACCACTTCGGGCTGGGACTAGCACAGATACGCAGTATTTT.

The V gene is TRBV27, the J gene TRBJ2-1; TRBD2 matches at 10 bases. The CDR3 is made up of 16 amino acids. V trimming: 8 bases; J trimming: 8 bases; junction bases outside the gene matches: 15. Germline V lookup: CDR1 MNHEY, CDR2 SMNVEV (reference sequence). CDR3 sequence reads: CASEGRGTSVVDEQFF. CDR3 in DNA: TGTGCCAGCGAGGGGCGGGGGACTAGCGTGGTCGATGAGCAGTTCTTC.

This clone has just one count. This chain joins TRBV2 and TRBJ2-1; 9 bases align to TRBD2. V dropped 10 bases and J dropped 9; count of bases not matched to a gene: 16. Germline V CDR1 and CDR2: SNHLY, FYNNEI. The CDR3 loop spans 15 amino acids. The CDR3 loop is CATSPLAGLGGEQFF. In DNA, the CDR3 is TGTGCCACCTCCCCTCTAGCGGGGCTTGGGGGTGAGCAGTTCTTC.

The chain recombines TRBV19 with TRBJ2-2, with TRBD1 as a possible D gene (7 bases). The CDR3 extends over 14 amino acids. Germline V gene data show CDR1 as LNHDA and CDR2 as SQIVND (reference sequence). Trimming pared 5 bases from V and 9 bases from J, leaving 16 bases between. The CDR3 reads CASSPPGGPRELFF. CDR3 sequence (DNA): TGTGCCAGTAGTCCCCCAGGGGGGCCCAGGGAGCTGTTTTTT.

This chain connects TRBV19 to TRBJ1-2, with a possible D match to TRBD1 (5 bases). Trimming cost V 6 bases and J 0 bases, with 11 bases left between them. Germline V CDR1 and CDR2: LNHDA, SQIVND (reference sequence). The CDR3 contains 14 residues. The CDR3 is CASRTVGTNYGYTF. In DNA form, the CDR3 reads TGTGCCAGTAGGACAGTGGGAACTAACTATGGCTACACCTTC. Variable domain in full (rest from reference TRBV19 and TRBJ1-2): DGGITQSPKYLFRKEGQNVTLSCEQNLNHDAMYWYRQDPGQGLRLIYYSQIVNDFQKGDIAEGYSVSREKKESFPLTVTSAQKNPTAFYLCASRTVGTNYGYTFGSGTRLTVV.

V gene TRBV6-1 combines with J gene TRBJ1-1; D not resolved. The CDR3 consists of 14 residues. Germline CDR1 and CDR2: MNHNS and SASEGT. Trimming took 3 bases from V and 6 from J, leaving 14 bases between them. As DNA, the CDR3 is TGTGCCAGCAGTGAGAGGCGGACGGACTCTGAAGCTTTCTTT. It encodes CASSERRTDSEAFF.

The chain carries TRBV9 and TRBJ1-1, with D perhaps matching TRBD1 (6 bases). This CDR3 comprises 15 residues. Germline assignment: CDR1 SGDLS and CDR2 YYNGEE. V gave up 0 bases and J gave up 1 base, with 10 bases separating them. Here the CDR3 reads CASSVDSTGNTEAFF. The CDR3 nucleotides are TGTGCCAGCAGCGTAGATTCGACAGGGAACACTGAAGCTTTCTTT.

The chain has TRBV5-4 and TRBJ1-1; possibly TRBD1 for D (5 bases). V lost 4 bases and J lost 6, with 25 bases in between. The CDR3 sequence is 17 residues long. The germline V gene encodes CDR1 SGHNT and CDR2 YYREEE (reference sequence). The CDR3 reads CASSRGGWGPSKAEAFF. The CDR3 region has the DNA TGTGCCAGCAGCCGGGGAGGATGGGGCCCAAGTAAAGCTGAAGCTTTCTTT.

The chain is built from TRBV2 and TRBJ1-2; weak D call: TRBD1 (6 bases). The CDR3 runs 12 residues. Deletions cut 6 bases from V and 6 bases from J, with 11 bases between. Per germline, CDR1 SNHLY and CDR2 FYNNEI. CDR3 loop: CASRVTGHGYTF. CDR3 sequence (DNA): TGTGCCAGCAGGGTAACAGGGCATGGCTACACCTTC.

This clone was seen a handful of times. V and J are TRBV10-3 and TRBJ2-7, with a tentative D call TRBD1 (6 bases). Per germline, CDR1 ENHRY and CDR2 SYGVKD. V was cut by 4 bases and J by 2 bases, with 12 bases left in between. The CDR3 sequence is 14 residues long. The CDR3: CAISARGVPYEQYF. CDR3 DNA: TGTGCCATCAGTGCCAGGGGAGTCCCCTACGAGCAGTACTTC.